The clone carrying this T cell receptor beta chain was observed a handful of times. Its antigen is undetermined. TCRdb re-called the 5' RACE reads with MiXCR, one entry per CDR3 protein. Of under 400,000 distinct CDR3 sequences in the sample, roughly 12% are singletons; the top ten hold around 18%. This entry belongs to a study of T cells after yellow fever vaccination. Whole-study context: SMART-Seq v4 Ultra Low Input handled preparation of low-cell-number fractions.

Study findings and constraints: FACS-sorted repertoires could harbor abundant contaminating bulk-population clonotypes.

The length of the CDR3 is 16 residues. Germline V gene data show CDR1 as SGHRS and CDR2 as YFSETQ. Losses at the gene ends were 2 bases for V and 4 bases for J; bases not matched to a gene: 11. This sequence originates from a man aged 18 to 35 who received the YFV17D yellow fever vaccine. The specimen was PBMCs, collected on the day of the first yellow fever vaccination. This sequence joins TRBV5-1 and TRBJ2-5; 7 bases map to TRBD1. The CDR3 nucleotides are TGCGCCAGCAGCTTCCCACCGACAGGGACCGGAGAGACCCAGTACTTC. Encoded protein: CASSFPPTGTGETQYF. Variable domain in full (rest from reference TRBV5-1 and TRBJ2-5): KAGVTQTPRYLIKTRGQQVTLSCSPISGHRSVSWYQQTPGQGLQFLFEYFSETQRNKGNFPGRFSGRQFSNSRSEMNVSTLELGDSALYLCASSFPPTGTGETQYFGPGTRLLVL.